Shown below are 20 T cell receptor beta chains from a single sample sequenced in a study of T cells after yellow fever vaccination. TCRdb ran MiXCR on the 5' RACE reads and lists one entry per CDR3 protein. The repertoire holds 300,000 to 450,000 distinct CDR3 sequences, about 7.8% seen once, with under 20% in the top ten. This specimen was PBMCs, taken around 45 days after the first yellow fever vaccination. These receptors were taken from a man between 18 and 35 years old who received the YFV17D yellow fever vaccine.

In its sample, this clonotype was seen many times. The chain combines TRBV5-1 with TRBJ1-4, with D hard to call. V lost 0 bases and J lost 5, with 11 bases in between. There are 15 residues in the CDR3. Germline V gene lookup returns CDR1 SGHRS and CDR2 YFSETQ. The CDR3 loop reads CASSLGQTSNEKLFF. The CDR3 DNA reads TGCGCCAGCAGCTTGGGGCAGACAAGCAATGAAAAACTGTTTTTT. The entire variable domain, with the rest obtained from reference TRBV5-1 and TRBJ1-4, is as follows: KAGVTQTPRYLIKTRGQQVTLSCSPISGHRSVSWYQQTPGQGLQFLFEYFSETQRNKGNFPGRFSGRQFSNSRSEMNVSTLELGDSALYLCASSLGQTSNEKLFFGSGTQLSVL.

The V call is TRBV7-9, the J call TRBJ1-1, with a weak D call TRBD1 (6 bases). The CDR3 runs 15 residues. Germline V gene lookup returns CDR1 SEHNR and CDR2 FQNEAQ (reference sequence). Trimming stripped 5 bases from V and 0 bases from J, with 13 bases between. CDR3: CASSPRTDMNTEAFF. CDR3 nucleotide sequence: TGTGCCAGCAGCCCGAGGACAGATATGAACACTGAAGCTTTCTTT. Using reference TRBV7-9 and TRBJ1-1 for the parts outside the CDR3, the full variable domain is DTGVSQNPRHKITKRGQNVTFRCDPISEHNRLYWYRQTLGQGPEFLTYFQNEAQLEKSRLLSDRFSAERPKGSFSTLEIQRTEQGDSAMYLCASSPRTDMNTEAFFGQGTRLTVV.

Comment on this clonotype: The junction departs from the called germline gene at one end, perhaps through a read error. The chain recombines TRBV5-1 with TRBJ2-3; D unclear. The CDR3 has 14 amino acids. Germline assignment: CDR1 SGHRS and CDR2 YFSETQ. The CDR3 is CASSTYWEGDTPYF. The DNA of the CDR3 is TGCGCCAGCAGCACCTACTGGGAAGGAGATACGCCGTATTTT.

This clonotype turned up a few times. V usage is TRBV5-1 and J usage is TRBJ1-1; 7 bases agree with TRBD1. The CDR3 has 15 residues. Germline V gene lookup returns CDR1 SGHRS and CDR2 YFSETQ. With V trimmed by 3 bases and J by 5 bases, 10 bases remained unmatched. The CDR3 DNA sequence: TGCGCCAGCAGCTCGGTTACAGGGGCCTTAACTGAAGCTTTCTTT. Protein sequence: CASSSVTGALTEAFF.

The rearrangement joins TRBV4-2 to TRBJ2-5, with 11 bases lining up with TRBD1. The junction had 7 bases not matched to a gene; V was cut back by 5 bases and J by 5 bases. CDR1 and CDR2 (germline): LGHNA, YNFKEQ. This CDR3 region has 15 residues. The CDR3 spells CASSSRTGGLETQYF. The CDR3, as DNA: TGTGCCAGCAGCTCTCGGACAGGGGGCTTGGAGACCCAGTACTTC.

The chain uses TRBV12-3 or TRBV12-4 and TRBJ2-2; TRBD1 matches 9 bases. J lost 4 bases, V lost 5 bases, and 5 bases had no gene match. The CDR3 spans 15 residues. The CDR3 loop reads CASSPTGGRTGELFF. CDR3 bases: TGTGCCAGCAGTCCAACAGGGGGCCGCACCGGGGAGCTGTTTTTT.

This clonotype turned up a few times. The chain combines TRBV5-1 with TRBJ2-6, with D tentatively TRBD2 (7 bases). Germline V gives CDR1 SGHRS, CDR2 YFSETQ. Trimming removed 0 bases from V and 2 bases from J, with 12 bases in between. CDR3 length equals 17 residues. CDR3 nucleotides: TGCGCCAGCAGCTTGGTTCGGGGGGCGGCTGGGGCCAACGTCCTGACTTTC. As protein: CASSLVRGAAGANVLTF.

V gene TRBV12-3 or TRBV12-4 combines with J gene TRBJ1-5, with TRBD1 as a possible D gene (5 bases). The V gene lost 6 bases and the J gene lost 6 bases, with 21 bases spanning the gap. The CDR3 consists of 16 residues. As DNA, the CDR3 is TGTGCCAGCAGCCCAGGGCGGAGGGGTAGGAGTCAGCCCCAGCATTTT. Translating gives CASSPGRRGRSQPQHF.

This clonotype has ten or more counts. The gene calls are TRBV6-5 and TRBJ2-2, with D perhaps assigned TRBD1 or TRBD2 (5 bases each). Germline assignment: CDR1 MNHEY and CDR2 SVGAGI. This CDR3 contains 14 residues. Trimming cost V 7 bases and J 5 bases, with 14 bases left between them. The CDR3 DNA is TGTGCCAGCACTAAGTTGGGGGTAACCGGGGAGCTGTTTTTT. Amino acids: CASTKLGVTGELFF.

The J gene is TRBJ2-1, the V gene TRBV3-1, with D tentatively TRBD1 or TRBD2 (5 bases each). Trimming took off 3 bases at V and 1 base at J, with 7 bases between the two ends. Germline V gene lookup returns CDR1 LGHDT and CDR2 YNNKEL (reference sequence). The CDR3 length is 14 residues. The CDR3 nucleotides read TGTGCCAGCAGCCAGAGGGGATCCTACAATGAGCAGTTCTTC. Translating it yields CASSQRGSYNEQFF.

V and J are TRBV5-1 and TRBJ1-6; D is undetermined. CDR1 is SGHRS, CDR2 YFSETQ, per germline. V shed 0 bases and J shed 7 bases, with 11 bases lying between them. The CDR3 totals 15 residues. CDR3 sequence reads: CASSLVPGLNSPLHF. The CDR3 bases are TGCGCCAGCAGCTTGGTTCCGGGATTAAATTCACCCCTCCACTTT.

This clonotype was detected ten times or more. The chain recombines TRBV5-1 with TRBJ2-5; 8 bases align to TRBD1. CDR1 is SGHRS and CDR2 is YFSETQ in the germline V gene. Unmatched junction bases numbered 8, after V lost 4 bases and J lost 3 bases. The CDR3 loop spans 15 amino acids. As DNA, the CDR3 is TGCGCCAGCAGCAGTACCGGGACAGGAGAAGAGACCCAGTACTTC. Encoded protein: CASSSTGTGEETQYF.

This chain joins TRBV11-1 and TRBJ2-2; D ambiguous. The CDR3 is 16 amino acids. Germline-derived CDR1 and CDR2 are SGHAT and FQDESV (reference sequence). Between the trimmed V and J ends, which lost 5 bases and 0 bases, there was a span of 13 bases. The CDR3 DNA reads TGTGCCAGCAGCAAGTCCGAGCGAGCGAACACCGGGGAGCTGTTTTTT. Translating gives CASSKSERANTGELFF.

The chain is built from TRBV19 and TRBJ1-1, with 8 bases fitting TRBD1. J gave up 4 bases and V 9 bases, and 7 bases lay outside the gene matches. From germline, CDR1 is LNHDA and CDR2 SQIVND (reference sequence). The CDR3 totals 13 residues. The CDR3 spells CASQRQGITEAFF. CDR3 DNA sequence: TGTGCCAGCCAGCGACAGGGGATCACTGAAGCTTTCTTT.

The rearrangement uses TRBV28 and TRBJ1-4; 9 positions agree with TRBD1. Trimming cost V 5 bases and J 8 bases; bases outside gene matches: 0. From germline, CDR1 is MDHEN and CDR2 SYDVKM. The CDR3 is made up of 12 amino acids. The CDR3 nucleotides read TGTGCCAGCAGTGGGACAGGGGAAAAACTGTTTTTT. This translates into CASSGTGEKLFF.

This clonotype was detected ten times or more. The chain has TRBV12-3 or TRBV12-4 and TRBJ2-7; 12 positions match TRBD2. The CDR3 is 14 residues long. V shed 6 bases, J shed 6 bases, and the junction held 6 bases outside the gene matches. The DNA of the CDR3 is TGTGCCAGCAGCCCTAGCGGGGGGGCATCCGAGCAGTACTTC. Protein product: CASSPSGGASEQYF.

This clonotype has a handful of counts. V is TRBV12-3 or TRBV12-4 and J is TRBJ2-2, with D possibly being TRBD1 (5 bases). V shed 3 bases and J shed 6 bases, with 14 bases lying between them. The CDR3 is 15 amino acids. CDR3 protein: CASSFQGYVSGELFF. The CDR3 region has the DNA TGTGCCAGCAGTTTTCAGGGATATGTGTCCGGGGAGCTGTTTTTT.

The chain combines TRBV6-1 with TRBJ1-5; 8 nucleotides agree with TRBD1. This CDR3 has 15 amino acids. Germline V gene lookup returns CDR1 MNHNS and CDR2 SASEGT. With V trimmed by 5 bases and J by 3 bases, 6 bases remained unmatched. The CDR3: CASSPDRAYNQPQHF. The CDR3 DNA is TGTGCCAGCAGTCCGGACAGGGCTTACAATCAGCCCCAGCATTTT.

This rearrangement joins TRBV12-3 or TRBV12-4 to TRBJ1-4; the D is unclear. The V gene lost 4 bases and the J gene lost 2 bases, with 11 bases spanning the gap. The CDR3 spans 15 residues. In nucleotides, the CDR3 is TGTGCCAGCAGTTCGGAGGCCGGCACTAATGAAAAACTGTTTTTT. It yields the protein CASSSEAGTNEKLFF.

This rearrangement joins TRBV20-1 to TRBJ1-1, with no clear D. Germline-derived CDR1 and CDR2 are DFQATT and SNEGSKA (reference sequence). Trimming removed 6 bases from V and 1 base from J, with 9 bases in between. The CDR3 extends over 12 amino acids. The CDR3 DNA reads TGCAGTGCCTCAACAAGGAACACTGAAGCTTTCTTT. It encodes CSASTRNTEAFF.